These 20 T cell receptor beta chains came from one sample sequenced in a study of blood T cells in healthy people across ages. Sample-barcoded 5' priming and a J-beta primer mix drove a second PCR of roughly 7 to 11 cycles. TCRdb used MiXCR to reprocess the 5' RACE reads, holding one entry per CDR3 protein. The sample contains about 1.5 million distinct CDR3 sequences, under 55% of which appear only once. Sequenced material: blood. These receptor sequences come from a woman in her late teens or twenties in good health.

The chain carries TRBV28 and TRBJ2-1; 8 bases map to TRBD1. The trim removed 5 bases at V and 8 bases at J, leaving 5 bases unmatched. This CDR3 is 13 amino acids long. In germline, CDR1 is MDHEN, CDR2 SYDVKM. The CDR3 reads CASSGRGLDEQFF. The CDR3 DNA sequence: TGTGCCAGCAGTGGCAGGGGGCTGGATGAGCAGTTCTTC.

J is TRBJ2-4 and V is TRBV5-6; D is ambiguous. V dropped 1 base and J dropped 0 bases, with 11 bases sitting between them. CDR3 length equals 16 residues. Germline V CDR1 and CDR2: SGHDT, YYEEEE. CDR3 region: CASSLLAEIAKNIQYF. The CDR3 nucleotides are TGTGCCAGCAGCTTGTTGGCGGAGATAGCCAAAAACATTCAGTACTTC.

This clonotype was recorded a few times. The chain carries TRBV6-2 or TRBV6-3 and TRBJ2-1; D gene ambiguous. The ends were cut back, 8 bases at V and 1 base at J, with 15 bases in the middle. The CDR3 contains 15 residues. CDR1 and CDR2 (germline): MNHEY, SVGEGT. The CDR3 nucleotides read TGTGCCAGCTGCACGGGTCCCCCTTCCTACAATGAGCAGTTCTTC. It specifies CASCTGPPSYNEQFF.

This clonotype was observed a few times. V gene TRBV29-1 combines with J gene TRBJ1-2; the D is unclear. Germline values: CDR1 SQVTM, CDR2 ANQGSEA. The CDR3 length is 12 residues. V dropped 1 base and J dropped 7 bases, with 10 bases sitting between them. The CDR3 loop is CSVEGNRAGYTF. Here the CDR3 DNA reads TGCAGCGTTGAAGGGAACCGGGCTGGCTACACCTTC.

A few counts support this clonotype. The V call is TRBV6-2 or TRBV6-3, the J call TRBJ2-1; D remains ambiguous. Trimming removed 2 bases from V and 4 bases from J, with 12 bases in between. The germline gives CDR1 MNHEY, CDR2 SVGEGT. The CDR3 totals 15 residues. CDR3 sequence (DNA): TGTGCCAGCAGTTACGTCTTGCTCGTGTACAATGAGCAGTTCTTC. Amino acid sequence: CASSYVLLVYNEQFF.

This clonotype has a count of ten or more. V gene TRBV6-5 combines with J gene TRBJ2-3, with D tentatively TRBD2 (5 bases). The CDR3 loop spans 14 amino acids. The germline CDR1 and CDR2 sequences are MNHEY and SVGAGI. V lost 2 bases to trimming and J lost 2 bases, with 8 bases between them. The CDR3: CASSYVGVTDTQYF. The CDR3 region has the DNA TGTGCCAGCAGTTACGTCGGGGTCACAGATACGCAGTATTTT.

The chain joins TRBV12-3 or TRBV12-4 to TRBJ2-7; no firm D call. The V and J ends lost 5 bases and 0 bases respectively, with 11 bases between them. The CDR3 is 14 residues long. CDR3 nucleotides: TGTGCCAGCAGTGTTCGCCTAAGCTCCTACGAGCAGTACTTC. Protein product: CASSVRLSSYEQYF.

V is TRBV4-3 and J is TRBJ2-1; 8 bases match TRBD2. Trimming cost V 2 bases and J 5 bases; bases outside gene matches: 2. The CDR3 covers 14 residues. Germline loops: CDR1 LGHNA, CDR2 YSLEER. In DNA, the CDR3 is TGCGCCAGCAGCCAATACGGGGGGGACAATGAGCAGTTCTTC. Translated: CASSQYGGDNEQFF.

This clonotype turned up a few times. This chain links TRBV15 with TRBJ1-4; 7 bases are a match to TRBD1. This CDR3 comprises 15 residues. Trimming removed 2 bases from V and 8 bases from J; junction bases left unmatched: 8. Germline V CDR1 and CDR2: LNHNV, YYDKDF (reference sequence). CDR3 DNA sequence: TGTGCCACCAGCAGAACACAGGGGATCTACGAAAAACTGTTTTTT. It is translated as CATSRTQGIYEKLFF.

The chain links TRBV20-1 to TRBJ2-1; either TRBD1 or TRBD2 may fit D (5 bases each). V dropped 6 bases and J dropped 7 bases, with 28 bases sitting between them. Germline-derived CDR1 and CDR2 are DFQATT and SNEGSKA (reference sequence). CDR3 length: 17 residues. In DNA form, the CDR3 reads TGCAGTGCCACGCTAGTTGGGGGTCTTAAGGATCGGAATGAGCAGTTCTTC. This codes for CSATLVGGLKDRNEQFF.

The DNA for the CDR3 is TGTGCCAGCAGTCTCGCCGAATGGGGTGAGCAGTTCTTC. It translates to CASSLAEWGEQFF. The chain couples TRBV9 to TRBJ2-1; no firm D call. Looked up from germline, CDR1 is SGDLS and CDR2 is YYNGEE. This CDR3 has 13 amino acids. The V gene lost 5 bases and the J gene lost 9 bases, with 15 bases spanning the gap.

This clonotype has a handful of counts. The gene calls are TRBV27 and TRBJ2-7; no clear D gene. Looked up from germline, CDR1 is MNHEY and CDR2 is SMNVEV (reference sequence). With 10 bases removed from V and 7 bases from J, the gap between germline ends came to 20 bases. CDR3 length: 13 amino acids. The CDR3 region has the DNA TGTGCCACCCGTTCCAGGAACTTCAATGAGCAGTACTTC. Its protein is CATRSRNFNEQYF.

The chain links TRBV12-3 or TRBV12-4 to TRBJ2-1, with 12 nucleotides matching TRBD2. The CDR3 length is 16 residues. V dropped 1 base and J dropped 5; count of bases not matched to a gene: 3. CDR3 protein: CASSLERLAGDNEQFF. The CDR3 DNA is TGTGCCAGCAGTTTAGAGCGACTAGCGGGAGACAATGAGCAGTTCTTC.

The J gene is TRBJ1-1, the V gene TRBV20-1; the D gene is possibly TRBD1 (5 bases). V was clipped by 4 bases and J by 5 bases, with 11 bases between them. The CDR3 loop spans 12 amino acids. CDR1 is DFQATT, CDR2 SNEGSKA, per germline (reference sequence). The CDR3 loop reads CSATGELTEAFF. CDR3 coding DNA: TGCAGTGCTACGGGGGAATTGACTGAAGCTTTCTTT.

The chain links TRBV25-1 to TRBJ2-7; 10 bases are a match to TRBD1. This CDR3 contains 16 residues. J lost 0 bases, V lost 4 bases, and 6 bases had no gene match. The germline V gene encodes CDR1 MGHDK and CDR2 SYGVNS. The CDR3 region has the DNA TGTGCCAGCAGTGGGCCTGGACAGGGGGGCTCCTACGAGCAGTACTTC. Translation gives CASSGPGQGGSYEQYF.

The J gene is TRBJ2-3, the V gene TRBV4-3; TRBD2 might be the D (5 bases). The CDR3 runs to 17 residues. Trimming took 1 base from V and 0 from J, leaving 14 bases between them. From germline, CDR1 is LGHNA and CDR2 YSLEER. CDR3 nucleotides: TGCGCCAGCAGCCAAGTCTGGCAAGCGGATAGCACAGATACGCAGTATTTT. Its protein product is CASSQVWQADSTDTQYF.

The sample holds a few counts of this clonotype. The chain employs TRBV18 and TRBJ2-4; D is perhaps TRBD1 (6 bases). The DNA end favors TRBJ2-7, so the J call may be wrong. Germline V lookup: CDR1 KGHSH, CDR2 LQKENI. The CDR3 has 12 amino acids. The CDR3 DNA is TGTGCCAGCTCACCTAGGACAGACGAGCAGTACTTC. Translated: CASSPRTDEQYF.

This rearrangement joins TRBV6-5 to TRBJ2-5, with 7 bases fitting TRBD2. Per germline, CDR1 MNHEY and CDR2 SVGAGI. The CDR3 spans 14 residues. The V gene end was trimmed by 2 bases and the J gene end by 5 bases; junction bases not matched to a gene: 5. DNA of the CDR3: TGTGCCAGCAGTTACGTCAGCGGGGTTGAGACCCAGTACTTC. Its translation: CASSYVSGVETQYF.

Comment on this clonotype: One end of the junction fails to match germline, which may point to a read error. The chain has TRBV20-1 and TRBJ2-2; no reliable D call. CDR3 length: 14 amino acids. The germline V gene encodes CDR1 DFQATT and CDR2 SNEGSKA (reference sequence). The CDR3 loop is CNARRPVNTGELFF. CDR3 nucleotide sequence: TGCAATGCTAGGCGTCCGGTCAACACCGGGGAGCTGTTTTTT.

This rearrangement joins TRBV9 to TRBJ2-2, with TRBD2 matching 8 bases. CDR3 size: 15 residues. The germline V gene has CDR1 SGDLS and CDR2 YYNGEE. After removal of 0 bases from V and 3 bases from J, the junction contained 1 base not matched to a gene. The chain's CDR3 is CASSVAGGYTGELFF. The CDR3 coding sequence is TGTGCCAGCAGCGTAGCGGGGGGGTACACCGGGGAGCTGTTTTTT.